This passage covers 9 T cell receptor beta chains from one sample sequenced in a study of cytomegalovirus exposure and HLA in healthy donors. PCR amplification relied on 60 Vbeta primers (plus 13 Jbeta primers). Profiling relied on immunoSEQ multiplex PCR, and the TCRdb table lists in-frame clones only, not all of them. Altogether over 150,000 clones are present, about 70% being singletons, with the ten largest covering around 4.3%. The sequencing sample was made of PBMCs. These receptors were collected from a woman aged 18 to 35 in good health and CMV-seropositive.

The chain couples TRBV11-2 to TRBJ2-5, with TRBD1 matching 12 bases. This CDR3 spans 15 amino acids. Germline CDR1 and CDR2: SGHAT and FQNNGV. With V trimmed by 6 bases and J by 4 bases, 6 bases remained unmatched. The CDR3: CASSSGDRGRETQYF. The CDR3 DNA follows: TGTGCCAGCAGTTCCGGGGACAGGGGGCGAGAGACCCAGTACTTC.

The chain recombines TRBV2 with TRBJ2-3, with TRBD1 as a possible D gene (6 bases). CDR3 size: 15 residues. Germline V lookup: CDR1 SNHLY, CDR2 FYNNEI. V was shortened by 4 bases and J by 0 bases, with 11 bases between the two germline ends. CDR3 sequence reads: CASSVQGISTDTQYF. As DNA, the CDR3 is TGTGCCAGCAGTGTTCAGGGGATCAGCACAGATACGCAGTATTTT. Together with reference TRBV2 and TRBJ2-3, the CDR3 gives the full variable domain: EPEVTQTPSHQVTQMGQEVILRCVPISNHLYFYWYRQILGQKVEFLVSFYNNEISEKSEIFDDQFSVERPDGSNFTLKIRSTKLEDSAMYFCASSVQGISTDTQYFGPGTRLTVL.

The V and J genes are TRBV6-4 and TRBJ2-1; 9 bases fit TRBD2. With 3 bases clipped from V and 3 bases from J, the junction kept 3 bases outside the gene matches. Germline loops: CDR1 MRHNA, CDR2 SNTAGT. This CDR3 has 15 amino acids. CDR3 in amino acids: CASSESGGSYNEQFF. The CDR3 DNA follows: TGTGCCAGCAGTGAAAGCGGGGGGAGCTACAATGAGCAGTTCTTC.

The count of this clone is one. Here the CDR3 DNA reads TGTGCCAGCAGCTTGGATCTAGATACGCAGTATTTT. Translating gives CASSLDLDTQYF. V gene TRBV5-6 combines with J gene TRBJ2-3; D gene ambiguous. Per the germline V gene, CDR1 is SGHDT and CDR2 is YYEEEE. CDR3 length equals 12 residues. Trimming stripped 0 bases from V and 5 bases from J, with 4 bases between.

The chain is built from TRBV10-3 and TRBJ2-5, with 7 bases aligning to TRBD1. V trimming: 0 bases; J trimming: 4 bases; junction bases outside the gene matches: 8. The CDR3 extends over 16 amino acids. CDR1 is ENHRY, CDR2 SYGVKD, per germline. CDR3 amino acids: CAISESGQGDVETQYF. CDR3 in DNA: TGTGCCATCAGTGAGTCGGGCCAGGGGGACGTAGAGACCCAGTACTTC.

The sample holds one count of this clone. V usage is TRBV29-1 and J usage is TRBJ2-7; TRBD2 agrees at 9 bases. The CDR3 totals 15 residues. Germline lookup yields CDR1 SQVTM and CDR2 ANQGSEA. Trimming cost V 6 bases and J 2 bases; bases outside gene matches: 11. CDR3 DNA sequence: TGCAGCGTCCTCAGGGGACTAGCTGACACCTACGAGCAGTACTTC. Encoded protein: CSVLRGLADTYEQYF.

J is TRBJ1-2 and V is TRBV7-9, with a possible D match to TRBD1 (5 bases). The V end was cut by 3 bases, the J end by 8 bases, with 13 bases between. The length of the CDR3 is 13 residues. Germline V gives CDR1 SEHNR, CDR2 FQNEAQ (reference sequence). CDR3 sequence: CASSLAGLRGYTF. For the CDR3, the DNA is TGTGCCAGCAGCTTGGCAGGGCTGAGGGGCTACACCTTC.

The chain links TRBV11-2 to TRBJ2-7; 7 positions match TRBD1. This CDR3 is 12 amino acids long. The trim removed 5 bases at V and 7 bases at J, leaving 5 bases unmatched. The germline gives CDR1 SGHAT, CDR2 FQNNGV. In DNA, the CDR3 is TGTGCCAGCAGCATGACAGGGAATGAGCAGTACTTC. Translated: CASSMTGNEQYF. The full variable domain, completed using reference TRBV11-2 and TRBJ2-7, is EAGVAQSPRYKIIEKRQSVAFWCNPISGHATLYWYQQILGQGPKLLIQFQNNGVVDDSQLPKDRFSAERLKGVDSTLKIQPAKLEDSAVYLCASSMTGNEQYFGPGTRLTVT.

The chain is built from TRBV5-4 and TRBJ2-1, with D perhaps matching TRBD2 (5 bases). The CDR3 spans 14 residues. The V gene lost 4 bases and the J gene lost 5 bases, with 13 bases spanning the gap. Germline CDR1 and CDR2: SGHNT and YYREEE (reference sequence). The CDR3 loop is CASSPAGSHNEQFF. The DNA of the CDR3 is TGTGCCAGCAGCCCCGCGGGTAGCCACAATGAGCAGTTCTTC.